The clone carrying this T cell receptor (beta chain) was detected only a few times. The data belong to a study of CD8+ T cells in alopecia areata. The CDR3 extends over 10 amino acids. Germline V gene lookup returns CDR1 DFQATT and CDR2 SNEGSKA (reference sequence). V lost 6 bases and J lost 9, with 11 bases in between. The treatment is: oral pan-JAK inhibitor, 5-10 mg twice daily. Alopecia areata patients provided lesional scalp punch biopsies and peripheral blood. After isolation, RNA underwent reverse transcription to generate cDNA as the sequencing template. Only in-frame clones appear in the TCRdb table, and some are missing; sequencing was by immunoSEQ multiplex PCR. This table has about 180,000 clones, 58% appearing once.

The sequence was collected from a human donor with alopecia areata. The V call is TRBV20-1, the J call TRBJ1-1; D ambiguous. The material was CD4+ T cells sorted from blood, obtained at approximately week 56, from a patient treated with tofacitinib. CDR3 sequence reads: CSAGEAKAFF. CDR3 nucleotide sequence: TGCAGTGCCGGGGAAGCCAAAGCTTTCTTT.